The TCR beta chain under discussion was sequenced for a study of beta chain features in type 1 diabetes. General observations from the study: A greater similarity of naive, central memory and Treg TCRB repertoires was seen among patients than among healthy donors. High-TCR-expressing cells could be over-represented by cDNA sequencing. Insertion counts at VDJ junctions were lower in type 1 diabetes patients, who also showed more deletions there.

In all sorted populations, purity surpassed 98%. Expressed TCRB transcripts were sequenced because the entire RNA isolate underwent reverse transcription. Clones were sequenced by immunoSEQ multiplex PCR, and TCRdb holds only the in-frame ones, with some missing. The data hold 900,000 or so clones, with under 20% observed a single time. With regard to this clone: The target antigen is unknown.

The TCR comes from a woman aged 18-30 years in good health. The specimen sequenced was naive CD4+ T cells from blood.

The CDR3: CASSSAGSRDEQYF. The CDR3 DNA is TGTGCCAGCAGCAGTGCCGGTTCGAGGGACGAGCAGTACTTC. The chain carries TRBV7-9 and TRBJ2-7, with D tentatively TRBD2 (5 bases). The CDR3 runs to 14 residues. Trimming cost V 5 bases and J 5 bases, with 16 bases left between them. CDR1 and CDR2 from the germline V gene are SEHNR and FQNEAQ (reference sequence).